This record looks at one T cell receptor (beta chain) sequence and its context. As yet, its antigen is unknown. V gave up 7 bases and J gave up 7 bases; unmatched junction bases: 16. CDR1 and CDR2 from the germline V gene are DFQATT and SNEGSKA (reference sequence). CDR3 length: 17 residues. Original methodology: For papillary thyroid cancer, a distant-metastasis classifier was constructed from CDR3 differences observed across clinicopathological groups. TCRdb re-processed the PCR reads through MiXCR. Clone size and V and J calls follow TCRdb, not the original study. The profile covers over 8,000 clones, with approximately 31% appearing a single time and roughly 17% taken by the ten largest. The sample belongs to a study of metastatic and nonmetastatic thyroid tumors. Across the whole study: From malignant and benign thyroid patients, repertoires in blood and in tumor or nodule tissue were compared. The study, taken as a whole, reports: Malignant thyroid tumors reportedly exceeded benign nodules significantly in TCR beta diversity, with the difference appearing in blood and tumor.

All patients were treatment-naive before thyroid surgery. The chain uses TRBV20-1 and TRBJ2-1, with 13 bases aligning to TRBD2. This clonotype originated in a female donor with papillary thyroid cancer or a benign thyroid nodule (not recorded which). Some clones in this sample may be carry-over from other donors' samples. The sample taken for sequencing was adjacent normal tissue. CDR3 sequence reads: CSVNGLAGVVNENEQFF. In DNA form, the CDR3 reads TGCAGTGTCAACGGACTAGCGGGAGTAGTAAACGAAAATGAGCAGTTCTTC.